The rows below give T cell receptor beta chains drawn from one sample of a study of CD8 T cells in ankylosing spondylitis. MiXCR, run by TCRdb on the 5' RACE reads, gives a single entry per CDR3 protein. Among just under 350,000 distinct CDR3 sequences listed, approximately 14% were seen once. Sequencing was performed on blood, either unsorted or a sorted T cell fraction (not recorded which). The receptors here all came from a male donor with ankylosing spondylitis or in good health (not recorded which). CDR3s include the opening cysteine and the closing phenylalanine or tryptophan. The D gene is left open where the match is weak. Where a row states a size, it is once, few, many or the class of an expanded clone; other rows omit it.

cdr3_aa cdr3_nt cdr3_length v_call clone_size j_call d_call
CASSQLADSPLHF TGTGCCAGCAGCCAACTAGCAGATTCACCCCTCCACTTT 13 TRBV3-1 . TRBJ1-6 .
CASSQDNTMGQYTGELFF TGCGCCAGCAGCCAAGACAATACGATGGGACAGTACACCGGGGAGCTGTTTTTT 18 TRBV4-1 . TRBJ2-2 TRBD1
CASSILAGGDEQYF TGTGCCAGTAGTATTCTAGCGGGAGGAGACGAGCAGTACTTC 14 TRBV19 few TRBJ2-7 TRBD2
CASSQDGRILQETQYF TGTGCCAGCAGCCAAGATGGGCGGATACTCCAAGAGACCCAGTACTTC 16 TRBV4-2 . TRBJ2-5 .
CASSFLGQGEAFF TGCGCCAGCAGCTTCCTGGGACAGGGAGAAGCTTTCTTT 13 TRBV5-1 few TRBJ1-1 TRBD1
CASRPGTGVGQPQHF TGCGCCAGCAGACCCGGGACAGGGGTCGGTCAGCCCCAGCATTTT 15 TRBV5-1 few TRBJ1-5 TRBD1
CASSFNTRADHGYTF TGTGCCAGCAGCTTCAATACTCGGGCAGATCATGGCTACACCTTC 15 TRBV7-9 . TRBJ1-2 .
CSARPMNTGELFF TGCAGTGCTAGACCTATGAACACCGGGGAGCTGTTTTTT 13 TRBV20-1 few TRBJ2-2 .
CASRGTGTGVADTQYF TGCGCCAGCAGAGGGACCGGGACAGGGGTGGCAGATACGCAGTATTTT 16 TRBV5-1 . TRBJ2-3 TRBD1
CASRGTGIVQPQHF TGTGCCAGCAGGGGGACAGGGATAGTTCAGCCCCAGCATTTT 14 TRBV12-3/TRBV12-4 few TRBJ1-5 TRBD1
CSAPTGTYGYTF TGCAGTGCTCCCACAGGGACCTATGGCTACACCTTC 12 TRBV20-1 few TRBJ1-2 .
CSASRLDNQPQHF TGCAGTGCTAGTCGACTGGACAATCAGCCCCAGCATTTT 13 TRBV20-1 many TRBJ1-5 .
CAWSRGGPPTYEQYF TGTGCCTGGAGCAGAGGGGGGCCACCCACCTACGAGCAGTACTTC 15 TRBV30 . TRBJ2-7 .
CASSVNAGSYEQYF TGTGCCAGCAGCGTTAACGCGGGGTCCTACGAGCAGTACTTC 14 TRBV9 few TRBJ2-7 .
CASSLDGGRETQYF TGTGCCAGCAGCTTAGATGGGGGGCGGGAGACCCAGTACTTC 14 TRBV7-2 . TRBJ2-5 .
CASSFWGLVNTGELFF TGTGCCAGCAGTTTCTGGGGACTAGTGAACACCGGGGAGCTGTTTTTT 16 TRBV12-3/TRBV12-4 few TRBJ2-2 TRBD2
CASSSPPQPQHF TGTGCCAGCAGTTCCCCCCCGCAGCCCCAGCATTTT 12 TRBV12-3/TRBV12-4 . TRBJ1-5 .
CASSLGTGDRDTQYF TGTGCCAGCAGCTTAGGGACAGGGGATCGAGATACGCAGTATTTT 15 TRBV7-6 . TRBJ2-3 TRBD1
CASSPKVSNTEAFF TGTGCCAGCAGTCCGAAGGTGTCCAACACTGAAGCTTTCTTT 14 TRBV12-3/TRBV12-4 few TRBJ1-1 .
CASSQDSASNEQFF TGCGCCAGCAGCCAAGATTCGGCTTCCAATGAGCAGTTCTTC 14 TRBV4-1 . TRBJ2-1 .
CATLQTGSEQFF TGTGCCACCCTACAAACGGGGAGTGAGCAGTTCTTC 12 TRBV10-3 . TRBJ2-1 .
CASNQGGVATDTQYF TGCGCCAGCAACCAAGGGGGGGTCGCCACAGATACGCAGTATTTT 15 TRBV5-1 . TRBJ2-3 .
CASSPVRGAEAFF TGTGCCAGCAGTCCAGTGAGGGGGGCTGAAGCTTTCTTT 13 TRBV12-3/TRBV12-4 . TRBJ1-1 .
CASSLVRASGGETQYF TGTGCCAGCAGCTTAGTTCGGGCTAGCGGGGGTGAGACCCAGTACTTC 16 TRBV7-2 . TRBJ2-5 TRBD2
CSKRTGNTEAFF TGCAGTAAAAGGACGGGGAACACTGAAGCTTTCTTT 12 TRBV20-1 few TRBJ1-1 .
CASSSLSGRVETQYF TGTGCCAGCAGCTCACTTAGCGGGAGGGTAGAGACCCAGTACTTC 15 TRBV11-2 . TRBJ2-5 TRBD2
CSVRDPALYEQYF TGCAGCGTCCGGGACCCGGCCCTCTACGAGCAGTACTTC 13 TRBV29-1 . TRBJ2-7 .
CSARGQGWQETQYF TGCAGTGCTAGGGGACAGGGTTGGCAAGAGACCCAGTACTTC 14 TRBV20-1 few TRBJ2-5 TRBD1
CASSQSPGNHEQYF TGCGCCAGCAGCCAGTCCCCAGGGAACCACGAGCAGTACTTC 14 TRBV4-1 . TRBJ2-7 .
CASRYSNQPQHF TGTGCCAGCCGTTATAGCAATCAGCCCCAGCATTTT 12 TRBV6-6 few TRBJ1-5 .
CASDKSVGTPYGYTF TGTGCCAGCGATAAGTCGGTAGGGACTCCCTATGGCTACACCTTC 15 TRBV2 few TRBJ1-2 .
CASSLDRPRDNEQFF TGTGCCAGCAGCTTAGATCGGCCCCGCGACAATGAGCAGTTCTTC 15 TRBV11-2 few TRBJ2-1 .
CASSSGVSGANVLTF TGTGCCAGCAGTTCGGGGGTCTCTGGGGCCAACGTCCTGACTTTC 15 TRBV6-5 many TRBJ2-6 .
CASSLTSDEQYF TGCGCCAGCAGCCTGACTAGTGACGAGCAGTACTTC 12 TRBV5-1 . TRBJ2-7 .
CASSPGTGVGHEQFF TGCGCCAGCAGCCCCGGTACGGGGGTAGGGCATGAGCAGTTCTTC 15 TRBV5-1 few TRBJ2-1 .